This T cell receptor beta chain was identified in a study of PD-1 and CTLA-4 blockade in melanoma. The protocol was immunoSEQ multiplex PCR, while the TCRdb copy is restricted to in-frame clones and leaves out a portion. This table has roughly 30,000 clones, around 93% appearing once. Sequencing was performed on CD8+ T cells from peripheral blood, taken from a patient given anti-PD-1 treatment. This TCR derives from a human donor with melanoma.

CDR3 in amino acids: CASSKGRRETQYF. CDR3 sequence (DNA): TGTGCCAGTTCTAAGGGTAGGCGAGAGACCCAGTACTTC. This chain links TRBV27 with TRBJ2-5; no firm D call. The germline V gene has CDR1 MNHEY and CDR2 SMNVEV (reference sequence). Trimming removed 9 bases from V and 4 bases from J, with 15 bases in between. CDR3 size: 13 residues.